This T cell receptor (beta chain) was recorded in a study of blood T cells in healthy people across ages. This CDR3 contains 15 residues. V lost 3 bases and J 8 bases, leaving 17 bases between the germline ends. This clonotype was counted between two and nine times. The second PCR ran about 6 to 12 cycles with a sample-barcoded 5' primer and J-beta primers. TCRdb fed the 5' RACE reads into MiXCR, producing one record per CDR3 protein. This table holds over 950,000 distinct CDR3 sequences, under 40% found once. V gene TRBV12-3 or TRBV12-4 combines with J gene TRBJ2-1; the D gene could be TRBD1 or TRBD2 (6 bases each). The sample was blood. This receptor was taken from a man aged 18 to 30 in good health. The CDR3 sequence is CASSLLTGPGDEQFF. CDR3 sequence (DNA): TGTGCCAGCAGTTTGTTGACAGGACCGGGGGATGAGCAGTTCTTC.